This T cell receptor (beta chain) appears in the sequencing data of a study of cytomegalovirus exposure and HLA in healthy donors. The CDR3 totals 12 residues. Germline assignment: CDR1 MDHEN and CDR2 SYDVKM. General observations from the study: Reportedly, cytomegalovirus status was diagnosed with high sensitivity and specificity. Only CMV serostatus was available as immune exposure information. After further analysis at a later stage, roughly 16,000 TCR beta sequences were associated with HLA alleles at 0.05 false discovery rate.

PCR involved 60 Vbeta and 13 Jbeta primers. Sequencing was performed with immunoSEQ multiplex PCR; in TCRdb, only in-frame clones are kept and a portion is missing. The sample has some 120,000 clones; 65% to 90% are singletons. In regard to this clone: Its antigen is as yet unknown.

The specimen sequenced was PBMCs. The clonotype originates from a woman between 25 and 40 years old in good health and CMV-seronegative. The chain couples TRBV28 to TRBJ2-5; D is undetermined. The end of the DNA aligns better with TRBJ2-7, so the J call may be wrong. In DNA, the CDR3 is TGTGCCAGCACTCACCGCTCCTACGAGCAGTACTTC. It translates to CASTHRSYEQYF.